This is a list of T cell receptor beta chains from one sample in a study of blood T cell repertoires in COVID-19. Some clones are missing from TCRdb's copy, which holds only in-frame ones; the method was immunoSEQ multiplex PCR. The sample includes about 40,000 clones, under 90% of them seen just once. The sequenced sample was peripheral blood. The receptors here all came from a man aged 45 to 65 with active COVID-19. Both conserved end residues are part of each CDR3. D genes are given only for firm matches. Clone size is stated in some rows and not others, as once, few, many or a class when expanded.

TRBV7-8	-	TRBJ2-7	-	TGTGCCAGCAGCTCCAGCGAGGGTGGCGAGCAGTACTTC	CASSSSEGGEQYF
TRBV11-1	-	TRBJ2-7	-	TGTGCCAGCAGCTTAGTTTACTCCTACGAGCAGTACTTC	CASSLVYSYEQYF
TRBV24-1	TRBD1	TRBJ2-7	-	TGTGCCACGGGACAGGGCTACGAGCAGTACTTC	CATGQGYEQYF
TRBV5-4	-	TRBJ2-3	-	TGTGCCACCGGAGGGCCAGATACGCAGTATTTT	CATGGPDTQYF
TRBV11-2	TRBD1	TRBJ1-2	-	TGTGCCAGCAGCTTAGAGGGGACAGGGAGATATGGCTACACCTTC	CASSLEGTGRYGYTF
TRBV30	TRBD1	TRBJ1-3	-	TGTGCCTGGAGTACGGGACAGGGGGACACCATATATTTT	CAWSTGQGDTIYF
TRBV6-5	-	TRBJ1-2	-	TGTGCCAGCAGCGACGGACTCAGAGCTAACTATGGCTACACCTTC	CASSDGLRANYGYTF
TRBV5-6	-	TRBJ2-7	-	TGTGCCAGCAGCTTGGTGGTGGACAACTACGAGCAGTACTTC	CASSLVVDNYEQYF
TRBV6-6	TRBD1	TRBJ2-7	-	TGTGCCAGCAGTACTTTGGGACAGGGGGCAGGGGAGCAGTACTTC	CASSTLGQGAGEQYF
TRBV2	TRBD2	TRBJ2-7	-	TGTGCCAGCAAAGGACTAGCGGGCTACGAGCAGTACTTC	CASKGLAGYEQYF
TRBV6-6	-	TRBJ2-1	-	TGTGCCTCCGTCCCCAGCGACCACAATGAGCAGTTCTTC	CASVPSDHNEQFF
TRBV19	TRBD2	TRBJ2-1	-	TGTGCCAGTACCAGAGGGAAGGGACTAGGCTACAATGAGCAGTTCTTC	CASTRGKGLGYNEQFF
TRBV27	-	TRBJ2-7	once	TGTGCCAGCAGTTTATTGGGAGCGCGCCCCTACGAGCAGTACTTC	CASSLLGARPYEQYF
TRBV9	TRBD1	TRBJ2-1	-	TGTGCCAGCAGCGTAGGGGACAGGGGGTCAGGGTACAATGAGCAGTTCTTC	CASSVGDRGSGYNEQFF
TRBV20-1	TRBD2	TRBJ2-7	-	TGCAGTGCGAGTAGCGGGACGGGCGAGCAGTACTTC	CSASSGTGEQYF
TRBV15	TRBD2	TRBJ2-1	-	TGTGCCACCAGCTTCCGACTAGCGGGCAAGCAGTTCTTC	CATSFRLAGKQFF
TRBV28	-	TRBJ2-7	-	TGTGCCAGCAGTTTATCCGGCAGGGCCTACGAGCAGTACTTC	CASSLSGRAYEQYF
TRBV30	TRBD1	TRBJ2-5	-	TGTGCCTGGAGTGGCCAGGGACAGGCACAAGAGACCCAGTACTTC	CAWSGQGQAQETQYF
TRBV19	TRBD2	TRBJ2-6	-	TGTGCCAGTAAATCTAGCGGGTCTGTCTCTGGGGCCAACGTCCTGACTTTC	CASKSSGSVSGANVLTF
TRBV11-3	-	TRBJ2-3	-	TGTGCCAGCAGCTTAATTAAAGATACGCAGTATTTT	CASSLIKDTQYF
TRBV15	TRBD1	TRBJ2-3	-	TGTGCCACCAGCAGGGGACAGGGCAAGACAGATACGCAGTATTTT	CATSRGQGKTDTQYF
TRBV18	TRBD1	TRBJ2-7	-	TGTGCCAGCTCCCCGGACAGGGCGGTTCTCTACGAGCAGTACTTC	CASSPDRAVLYEQYF
TRBV18	-	TRBJ1-5	-	TGTGCCAGCTCACCATATATGGAGCAGGGAAGTCAGCCCCAGCATTTT	CASSPYMEQGSQPQHF
TRBV6-5	TRBD1	TRBJ2-7	-	TGTGCCAGCAGCCAATCCGGGACAGGGGGCTACGAGCAGTACTTC	CASSQSGTGGYEQYF
TRBV23-1	-	TRBJ2-7	-	TGCGCCAGCAGTCAGGGCCCAACCTACGAGCAGTACTTC	CASSQGPTYEQYF
TRBV6-5	TRBD2	TRBJ2-1	few	TGTGCCAGCAGTTACGCTACTAGCGGGAGACTTGAGCAGTTCTTC	CASSYATSGRLEQFF
TRBV10-3	TRBD1	TRBJ2-7	-	TGTGCCACCTGGGACAGTACCGCCGAGCAGTACTTC	CATWDSTAEQYF
TRBV27	TRBD1	TRBJ2-1	-	TGTGCCAGCACCACGTACCAGACAGGGGGTAAAAATGAGCAGTTCTTC	CASTTYQTGGKNEQFF
TRBV19	-	TRBJ2-3	-	TGTGCCAGTAGACCTCTCGACCTCGTAGGGGCAGATACGCAGTATTTT	CASRPLDLVGADTQYF
TRBV13	TRBD2	TRBJ2-7	-	TGTGCCAGCAGCCTCGGGGGTAGCGGGAACGCCTACGAGCAGTACTTC	CASSLGGSGNAYEQYF
TRBV24-1	TRBD1	TRBJ1-2	-	TGTGCCACCAGTGATTCTACCGGGACAGCCACCCTATTTAACTATGGCTACACCTTC	CATSDSTGTATLFNYGYTF
TRBV30	TRBD2	TRBJ2-2	-	TGTGCCTGCGGGACTAGCGGAACCGGGGAGCTGTTTTTT	CACGTSGTGELFF
TRBV19	-	TRBJ1-6	-	TGTGCCTCAGGAGGGCTGCCCCTCCACTTT	CASGGLPLHF
TRBV2	TRBD2	TRBJ2-3	-	TGTGCCAGCAGTGCCCTGACTAGCGGGACGCTTGCAGATACGCAGTATTTT	CASSALTSGTLADTQYF
TRBV15	TRBD1	TRBJ2-7	-	TGTGCCACCAGCGGTACGCCGGGACAGACCTACGAGCAGTACTTC	CATSGTPGQTYEQYF
TRBV27	-	TRBJ2-7	-	TGTGCCAGCAGCCGAACCGGGACATACTCCTACGAGCAGTACTTC	CASSRTGTYSYEQYF
TRBV5-1	TRBD2	TRBJ2-1	-	TGCGCCAGCAGCTTGGCTGGGACTAGCGGGAGGAATGAGCAGTTCTTC	CASSLAGTSGRNEQFF
TRBV11-3	-	TRBJ2-5	-	TGTGCCAGCAGCTTAGATCGTACACCGAGGGAGACCCAGTACTTC	CASSLDRTPRETQYF
TRBV15	-	TRBJ2-1	-	TGTGCCACCAGCAGAGATTGGGTCGGGATCTATGAGCAGTTCTTC	CATSRDWVGIYEQFF
TRBV4-3	-	TRBJ1-4	once	TGCGCCAGCAGCCAAGTTGCAGGCGACGCAACTAATGAAAAACTGTTTTTT	CASSQVAGDATNEKLFF
TRBV9	TRBD2	TRBJ2-1	-	TGTGCCAGCAACGCGGGAGGGCCCTACAATGAGCAGTTCTTC	CASNAGGPYNEQFF
TRBV6-5	TRBD2	TRBJ2-7	-	TGTGCCAGCAGCAGAACCGGGACTAGGGCCTACGAGCAGTACTTC	CASSRTGTRAYEQYF